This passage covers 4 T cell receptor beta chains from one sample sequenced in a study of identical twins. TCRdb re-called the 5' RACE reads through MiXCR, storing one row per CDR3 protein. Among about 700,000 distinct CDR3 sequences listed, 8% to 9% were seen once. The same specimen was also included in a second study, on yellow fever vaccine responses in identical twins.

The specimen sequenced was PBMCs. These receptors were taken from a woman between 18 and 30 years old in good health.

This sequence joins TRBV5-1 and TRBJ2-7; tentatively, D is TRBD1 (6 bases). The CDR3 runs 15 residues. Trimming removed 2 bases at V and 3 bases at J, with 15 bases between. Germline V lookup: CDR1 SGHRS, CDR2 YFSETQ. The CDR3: CASSLGQIVNYEQYF. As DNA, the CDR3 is TGCGCCAGCAGCTTAGGACAGATCGTTAACTACGAGCAGTACTTC.

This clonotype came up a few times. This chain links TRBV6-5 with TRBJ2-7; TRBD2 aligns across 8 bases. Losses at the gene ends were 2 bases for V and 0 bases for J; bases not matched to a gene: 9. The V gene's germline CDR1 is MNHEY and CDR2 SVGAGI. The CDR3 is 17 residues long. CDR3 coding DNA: TGTGCCAGCAGTTACCTACAGACTAGCGCTAGCTCCTACGAGCAGTACTTC. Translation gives CASSYLQTSASSYEQYF.

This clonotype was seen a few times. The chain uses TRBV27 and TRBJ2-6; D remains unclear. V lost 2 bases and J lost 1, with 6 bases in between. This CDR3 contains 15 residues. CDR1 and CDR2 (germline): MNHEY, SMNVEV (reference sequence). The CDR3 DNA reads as TGTGCCAGCAGTTTACTTCCGTCTGGGGCCAACGTCCTGACTTTC. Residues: CASSLLPSGANVLTF. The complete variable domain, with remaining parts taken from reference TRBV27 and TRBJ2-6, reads EAQVTQNPRYLITVTGKKLTVTCSQNMNHEYMSWYRQDPGLGLRQIYYSMNVEVTDKGDVPEGYKVSRKEKRNFPLILESPSPNQTSLYFCASSLLPSGANVLTFGAGSRLTVL.

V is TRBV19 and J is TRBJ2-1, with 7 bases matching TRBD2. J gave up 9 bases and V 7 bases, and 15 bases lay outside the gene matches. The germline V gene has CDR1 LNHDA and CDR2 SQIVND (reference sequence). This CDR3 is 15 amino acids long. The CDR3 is CASTSGDGSGTEQFF. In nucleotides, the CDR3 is TGTGCCAGTACAAGCGGGGATGGTAGTGGTACTGAGCAGTTCTTC.